This is a list of T cell receptor beta chains from one sample in a study of blood T cell repertoires in COVID-19. TCRdb's table, derived via immunoSEQ multiplex PCR, lists solely in-frame clones and lacks some. The sample shows 200,000 or so clones, roughly 80% of them seen only once. Source material: PBMCs or T cells enriched from blood (not recorded which). These receptors originate from a middle-aged man who had recovered from COVID-19. Both conserved end residues are part of each CDR3. A D gene is named only where the DNA matches it firmly. Only some rows state a clone size, as once, few, many or a class for expanded clones.

d_call	clone_size	j_call	v_call	cdr3_aa	cdr3_nt
-	-	TRBJ2-7	TRBV5-1	CASTREFSYEQYF	TGCGCCAGCACCAGGGAATTCTCCTACGAGCAGTACTTC
TRBD1	once	TRBJ1-4	TRBV3-1/TRBV3-2	CASSPSPGQGVEKLFF	TGTGCCAGCAGCCCATCCCCGGGACAGGGAGTTGAAAAACTGTTTTTT
TRBD1	-	TRBJ1-2	TRBV5-1	CASSLGQVSGGGYGYTF	TGCGCCAGCAGCTTGGGCCAAGTGTCAGGGGGAGGCTATGGCTACACCTTC
-	-	TRBJ1-2	TRBV29-1	CSAKTTQSGYYGYTF	TGCAGCGCCAAAACTACCCAATCGGGATACTATGGCTACACCTTC
-	-	TRBJ1-1	TRBV4-2	CASSQDGGNTEAFF	TGTGCCAGCAGCCAAGATGGGGGCAACACTGAAGCTTTCTTT
-	-	TRBJ2-5	TRBV5-1	CASSSKLLQETQYF	TGCGCCAGCAGCTCTAAGTTACTCCAAGAGACCCAGTACTTC
-	-	TRBJ1-5	TRBV5-1	CASSPDSNNQPQHF	TGCGCCAGCAGCCCGGACAGTAACAATCAGCCCCAGCATTTT
-	-	TRBJ1-4	TRBV30	CAWPGGGLEKLFF	TGTGCCTGGCCTGGGGGGGGGCTGGAAAAACTGTTTTTT
-	-	TRBJ2-3	TRBV5-4	CASSLRGRVDTQYF	TGTGCCAGCAGCTTGCGGGGGAGAGTGGATACGCAGTATTTT
-	once	TRBJ1-5	TRBV19	CASSNHFRRTEDYSNQPQHF	TGTGCCAGTAGTAACCACTTTCGGCGGACGGAGGATTATAGCAATCAGCCCCAGCATTTT
-	-	TRBJ1-1	TRBV7-2	CASSLRAGNTEAFF	TGTGCCAGCAGCTTACGGGCGGGGAACACTGAAGCTTTCTTT
-	-	TRBJ2-2	TRBV5-4	CASSLRQFGNTGELFF	TGTGCCAGCAGCTTGCGACAATTCGGGAACACCGGGGAGCTGTTTTTT
-	-	TRBJ2-7	TRBV7-8	CASTSPAAGTYEQYF	TGTGCCAGCACCTCACCTGCGGCAGGGACCTACGAGCAGTACTTC
TRBD1	-	TRBJ2-1	TRBV7-6	CASSPILPGQGYNEQFF	TGTGCCAGCAGCCCCATTTTACCGGGACAGGGCTATAATGAGCAGTTCTTC
TRBD1	-	TRBJ1-3	TRBV2	CASRESTGGSGNTIYF	TGTGCCAGCAGAGAATCCACAGGGGGCTCTGGAAACACCATATATTTT
-	-	TRBJ2-7	TRBV6-2/TRBV6-3	CASSYSGGNEQYF	TGTGCCAGCAGTTACTCCGGGGGAAACGAGCAGTACTTC
-	-	TRBJ2-1	TRBV20-1	CSASFFGQGAYNEQFF	-
-	-	TRBJ1-3	TRBV6-6	CASGLQDSGNTIYF	TGTGCCAGCGGACTACAGGACTCTGGAAACACCATATATTTT
-	-	TRBJ2-7	TRBV3-1/TRBV3-2	CASSQGTYEQYF	TGTGCCAGCAGCCAAGGGACATACGAGCAGTACTTC
-	-	TRBJ2-2	TRBV9	CASSPFPTGELFF	TGTGCCAGCAGCCCGTTCCCCACCGGGGAGCTGTTTTTT
-	-	TRBJ2-2	TRBV3-1/TRBV3-2	CASSQGGQDTGELFF	TGTGCCAGCAGCCAAGGGGGACAAGACACCGGGGAGCTGTTTTTT
-	-	TRBJ2-1	TRBV5-1	CASSLELRNEQFF	TGCGCCAGCAGCTTGGAATTGCGTAATGAGCAGTTCTTC
TRBD1	-	TRBJ1-3	TRBV18	CASSTGQGSGNTIYF	TGTGCCAGCTCAACAGGACAGGGTTCTGGAAACACCATATATTTT
-	-	TRBJ1-4	TRBV19	CASSIDHSSARLNEKLFF	TGTGCCAGTAGTATAGATCATAGCTCAGCCCGTCTGAATGAAAAACTGTTTTTT
-	few	TRBJ2-1	TRBV5-1	CASSLVGATYNEQFF	TGCGCCAGCAGCTTGGTAGGAGCAACCTACAATGAGCAGTTCTTC
-	-	TRBJ1-2	TRBV2	CASRAPGYRNYGYTF	TGTGCCAGCAGGGCGCCGGGATACCGTAACTATGGCTACACCTTC
TRBD1	-	TRBJ2-1	TRBV5-1	CASRLGQGIFNEQFF	TGCGCCAGCAGGTTGGGACAGGGGATCTTCAATGAGCAGTTCTTC
-	-	TRBJ1-5	TRBV2	CASSSQRNQPQHF	TGTGCCAGCAGCTCACAGAGAAATCAGCCCCAGCATTTT